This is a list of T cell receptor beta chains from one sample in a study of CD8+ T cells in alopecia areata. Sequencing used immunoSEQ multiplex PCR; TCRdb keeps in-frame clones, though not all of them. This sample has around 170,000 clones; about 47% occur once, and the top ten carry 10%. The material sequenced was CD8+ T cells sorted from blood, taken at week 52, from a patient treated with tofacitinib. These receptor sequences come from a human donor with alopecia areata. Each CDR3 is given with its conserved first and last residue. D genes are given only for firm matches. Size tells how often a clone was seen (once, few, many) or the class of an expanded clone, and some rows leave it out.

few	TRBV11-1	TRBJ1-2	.	CASSSPWGGSDYGYTF	TGTGCCAGCAGCTCCCCGTGGGGGGGAAGTGACTATGGCTACACCTTC
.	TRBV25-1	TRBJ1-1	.	CASTPDCEAFF	TGTGCCAGCACCCCGGACTGTGAAGCTTTCTTT
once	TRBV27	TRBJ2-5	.	CASAGGRETQYF	TGTGCCAGCGCTGGGGGGAGGGAGACCCAGTACTTC
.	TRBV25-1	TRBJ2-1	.	CASSRDNEQFF	TGTGCCAGCAGCAGGGACAATGAGCAGTTCTTC
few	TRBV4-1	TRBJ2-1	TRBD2	CASRGLAGYNEQFF	TGCGCCAGCAGAGGCCTAGCGGGGTACAATGAGCAGTTCTTC
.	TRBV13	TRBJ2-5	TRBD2	CASSSGLAGDQETQYF	TGTGCCAGCAGCAGCGGACTAGCGGGGGATCAAGAGACCCAGTACTTC
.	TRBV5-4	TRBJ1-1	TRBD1	CASSWDREGPMNTEAFF	TGTGCCAGCAGCTGGGACAGAGAGGGACCCATGAACACTGAAGCTTTCTTT
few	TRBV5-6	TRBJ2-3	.	CASSLEGEDTQYF	TGTGCCAGCAGCTTGGAGGGAGAAGATACGCAGTATTTT
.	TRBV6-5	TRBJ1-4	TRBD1	CASSYSQGLDEKLFF	TGTGCCAGCAGTTACTCACAGGGGTTAGACGAAAAACTGTTTTTT
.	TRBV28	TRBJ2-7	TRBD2	CASSFLAEIYEQYF	TGTGCCAGCAGTTTCCTAGCGGAGATCTACGAGCAGTACTTC
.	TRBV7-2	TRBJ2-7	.	CASTYRGYEQYF	TGTGCCAGCACCTATAGAGGGTACGAGCAGTACTTC
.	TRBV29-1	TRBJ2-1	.	CSVEGQYNEQFF	TGCAGCGTAGAAGGACAGTACAATGAGCAGTTCTTC
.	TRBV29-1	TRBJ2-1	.	CSVEDGILSSYNEQFF	TGCAGCGTTGAAGACGGCATCCTAAGCTCCTACAATGAGCAGTTCTTC
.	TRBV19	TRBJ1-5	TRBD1	CASSPSGQDYVGDQPQHF	TGTGCCAGTAGTCCCTCGGGACAGGACTACGTCGGGGATCAGCCCCAGCATTTT
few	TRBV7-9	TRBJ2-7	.	CASSLGISVDSYEQYF	TGTGCCAGCAGCTTAGGTATTAGCGTGGACTCCTACGAGCAGTACTTC
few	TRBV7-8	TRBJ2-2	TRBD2	CASSLARGAGPGELFF	TGTGCCAGCAGTCTAGCGCGGGGGGCCGGCCCCGGGGAGCTGTTTTTT
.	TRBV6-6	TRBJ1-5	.	CASSTGGNQPQHF	TGTGCCAGCAGCACAGGCGGCAATCAGCCCCAGCATTTT
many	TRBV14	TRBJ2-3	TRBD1	CASSLRDRGWTDTQYF	TGTGCCAGCAGCCTCCGGGACAGGGGTTGGACAGATACGCAGTATTTT
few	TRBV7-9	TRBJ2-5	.	CASSLQSQTQYF	TGTGCCAGCAGCTTACAATCCCAGACCCAGTACTTC
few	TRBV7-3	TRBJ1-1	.	CASSPGPGTPEAFF	TGTGCCAGCAGCCCTGGCCCCGGGACCCCTGAAGCTTTCTTT
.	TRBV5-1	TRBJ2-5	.	CASSPGLGWETQYF	TGCGCCAGCAGCCCTGGACTGGGATGGGAGACCCAGTACTTC
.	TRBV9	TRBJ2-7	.	CASSPGDGPYEQYF	TGTGCCAGCAGCCCCGGGGACGGTCCCTACGAGCAGTACTTC
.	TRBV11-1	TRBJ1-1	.	CASSLDLYGGNTEAFF	TGTGCCAGCAGCTTAGATCTTTATGGAGGAAACACTGAAGCTTTCTTT
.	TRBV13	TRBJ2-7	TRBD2	CASSLGAGGSYEQYF	TGTGCCAGCAGCTTAGGAGCGGGGGGCTCCTACGAGCAGTACTTC
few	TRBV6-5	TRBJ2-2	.	CASSYTRGGTGELFF	TGTGCCAGCAGTTACACAAGGGGGGGCACCGGGGAGCTGTTTTTT
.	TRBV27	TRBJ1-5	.	CASSHGTGNQPQHF	TGTGCCAGCAGTCATGGGACGGGCAATCAGCCCCAGCATTTT
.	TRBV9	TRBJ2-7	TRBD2	CASSVEVAGGSYEQYF	TGTGCCAGCAGCGTAGAGGTAGCGGGGGGCTCCTACGAGCAGTACTTC
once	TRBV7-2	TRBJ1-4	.	CASSLALAGGEKLFF	TGTGCCAGCAGCTTAGCGCTTGCGGGGGGGGAAAAACTGTTTTTT
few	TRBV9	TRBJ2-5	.	CASSVRGGRETQYF	TGTGCCAGCAGCGTTCGTGGCGGTCGGGAGACCCAGTACTTC
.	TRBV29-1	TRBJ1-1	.	CSVAPGLEAFF	TGCAGCGTGGCCCCGGGACTTGAAGCTTTCTTT
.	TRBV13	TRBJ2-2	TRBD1	CASSVNRQGNTGELFF	TGTGCCAGCAGCGTAAATCGACAGGGGAACACCGGGGAGCTGTTTTTT
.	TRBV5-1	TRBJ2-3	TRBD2	CASSWVAGSTDTQYF	TGCGCCAGCAGCTGGGTAGCGGGGAGCACAGATACGCAGTATTTT
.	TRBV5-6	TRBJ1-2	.	CASSLEGGSYTF	TGTGCCAGCAGCTTGGAAGGGGGGAGCTACACCTTC
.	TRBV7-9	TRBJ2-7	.	CASSFQGSEQYF	TGTGCCAGCAGCTTTCAGGGTTCCGAGCAGTACTTC
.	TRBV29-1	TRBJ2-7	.	CSVGGHPGSYEQYF	TGCAGCGTTGGAGGCCACCCGGGCTCCTACGAGCAGTACTTC
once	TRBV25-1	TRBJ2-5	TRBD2	CASSPWTSGQETQYF	TGTGCCAGCAGTCCTTGGACTAGCGGCCAAGAGACCCAGTACTTC
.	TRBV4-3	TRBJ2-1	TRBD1	CASSRRQGNYNEQFF	TGCGCCAGCAGCCGACGACAGGGTAATTACAATGAGCAGTTCTTC
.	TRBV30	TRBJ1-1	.	CAWDQGTTEAFF	TGTGCCTGGGATCAAGGGACCACTGAAGCTTTCTTT
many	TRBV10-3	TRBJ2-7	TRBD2	CAISPGLGHEQYF	TGTGCCATCTCCCCCGGACTAGGCCACGAGCAGTACTTC
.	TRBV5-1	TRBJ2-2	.	CASSLRYGSSELFF	TGCGCCAGCAGCTTGCGGTACGGGTCTTCGGAGCTGTTTTTT
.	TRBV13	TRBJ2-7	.	CASSSQEALEQYF	TGTGCCAGCAGCTCCCAGGAGGCCCTCGAGCAGTACTTC
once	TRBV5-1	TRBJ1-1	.	CASSPVGNTEAFF	TGCGCCAGCAGCCCGGTAGGGAACACTGAAGCTTTCTTT
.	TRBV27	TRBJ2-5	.	CASSSSKALGAETQYF	TGTGCCAGCAGTTCGTCGAAGGCCCTGGGGGCAGAGACCCAGTACTTC
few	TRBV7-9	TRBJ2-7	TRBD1	CASSLDRGYAEQYF	TGTGCCAGCAGCTTAGACAGGGGGTACGCCGAGCAGTACTTC
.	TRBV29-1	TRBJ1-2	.	CSVGEGPPGYTF	TGCAGCGTTGGAGAGGGGCCGCCGGGCTACACCTTC
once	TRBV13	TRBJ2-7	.	CASSLAGGAGPYEQYF	TGTGCCAGCAGCTTAGCAGGCGGGGCCGGACCGTACGAGCAGTACTTC
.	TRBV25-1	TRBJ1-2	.	CASSATGDYGYTF	TGTGCCAGCAGCGCGACGGGCGACTATGGCTACACCTTC
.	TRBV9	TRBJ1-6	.	CASSVADSPLHF	TGTGCCAGCAGCGTAGCGGATTCACCCCTCCACTTT
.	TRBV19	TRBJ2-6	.	CASTEAGANVLTF	TGTGCCAGTACGGAAGCTGGGGCCAACGTCCTGACTTTC
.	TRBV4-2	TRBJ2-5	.	CASSQPDTRGTQYF	TGTGCCAGCAGCCAGCCCGATACGAGAGGGACCCAGTACTTC
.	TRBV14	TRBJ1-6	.	CASSQLQGNSPLHF	TGTGCCAGCAGCCAACTACAGGGCAATTCACCCCTCCACTTT
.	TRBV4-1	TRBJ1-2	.	CASSVSSPGDYGYTF	TGCGCCAGCAGCGTATCGAGTCCAGGCGACTATGGCTACACCTTC
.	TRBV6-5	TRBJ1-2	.	CASSYSEGVYGYTF	TGTGCCAGCAGTTACTCCGAGGGGGTCTATGGCTACACCTTC
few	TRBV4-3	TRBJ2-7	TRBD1	CASSQGAGTGDYEQYF	TGCGCCAGCAGCCAAGGTGCCGGGACAGGGGACTACGAGCAGTACTTC
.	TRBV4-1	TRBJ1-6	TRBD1	CASSLLPGTGNSPLHF	TGCGCCAGCAGCCTCCTACCCGGGACAGGGAATTCACCCCTCCACTTT
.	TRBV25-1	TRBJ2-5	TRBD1	CASNTGVRETQYF	TGTGCCAGCAACACAGGGGTCCGAGAGACCCAGTACTTC
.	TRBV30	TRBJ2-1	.	CAWSVSGLHEQFF	TGTGCCTGGAGTGTATCCGGGCTTCATGAGCAGTTCTTC
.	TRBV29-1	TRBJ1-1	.	CSVDRMNTEAFF	TGCAGCGTTGACAGAATGAACACTGAAGCTTTCTTT
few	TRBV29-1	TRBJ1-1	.	CSVVGDGLGTEAFF	TGCAGCGTTGTGGGGGACGGGTTGGGCACTGAAGCTTTCTTT